This TCR beta chain was captured by sequencing in a study of shared clonotypes between healthy human individuals. CDR3 size: 11 residues. V was clipped by 6 bases and J by 7 bases, with 10 bases between them. Germline V CDR1 and CDR2: MNHNS, SASEGT. Clones were sequenced by immunoSEQ multiplex PCR, and TCRdb holds only the in-frame ones, with some missing. The sample lists roughly 1.4 million clones; 98% were seen once. The rearrangement links TRBV6-1 to TRBJ2-7, with D uncertain. Material: naive CD4+ T cells sorted from blood. Subset noted: CD45RA+ positively selected. The receptor's source is a man aged 25-45 years in good health. Written as DNA, the CDR3 is TGTGCCAGCAGCGTTGCCGGGGAGCAGTACTTC. Protein product: CASSVAGEQYF.